This T cell receptor beta chain comes out of a study of blood T cell dynamics during melanoma immunotherapy. Specified time point: week 3, after first cycle of checkpoint inhibitor. Response was assessed by RECIST 1.1 at 12 weeks, except two rapid progressors. Every bulk PBMC sample received the same 350 ng of DNA. Profiled with immunoSEQ multiplex PCR; TCRdb holds only in-frame clones, not every one. The data hold more than 10,000 clones, with under 90% observed a single time. V was clipped by 1 base and J by 4 bases; unmatched bases: 4. The CDR3 extends over 14 amino acids. In germline, CDR1 is SGHRS, CDR2 YFSETQ.

This sample comprised blood, obtained from a patient treated with checkpoint blockade. This chain joins TRBV5-1 and TRBJ1-2; 7 nucleotides line up with TRBD1. The sequence derives from a human donor with melanoma. This CDR3 reads CASSLRQGGYGYTF. The DNA for the CDR3 is TGCGCCAGCAGCTTGCGGCAGGGGGGCTATGGCTACACCTTC.